A single sample is the source of the 20 T cell receptor beta chains below, sequenced in a study of CXCR3-negative and CXCR3-positive naive CD8 T cells. UMI labels and 5' RACE were used to prepare the TRB cDNA libraries. TCRdb re-analyzed the 5' RACE reads; it lists each CDR3 protein once, without DNA. The sample table includes about 130,000 distinct CDR3 sequences. The sample consisted of naive CXCR3- CD8+ T cells from blood. Noted subset: CD45RO-CCR7+CD27+CD95- naive CD8+ T cells lacking CXCR3 (TNR3-). Every receptor here comes from a human donor in good health. Some clones in this sample may be carry-over from other donors' samples.

This rearrangement joins TRBV7-3 to TRBJ2-1; TCRdb returns TRBD1, unconfirmable since there is no DNA. The germline gives CDR1 SGHTA, CDR2 FQGTGA. The CDR3 contains 15 residues. The CDR3 sequence is CASSLRTPGVNEQFF.

The chain recombines TRBV6-1 with TRBJ2-7; absent DNA, TCRdb's TRBD1 call cannot be checked. The CDR3 is 14 residues long. CDR1 is MNHNS and CDR2 is SASEGT in the germline V gene. CDR3 sequence: CASSQRDRTYEQYF.

V and J are TRBV28 and TRBJ2-7; the D call of TRBD1 rests on TCRdb alone, since no DNA is present to check it. CDR1 is MDHEN and CDR2 is SYDVKM in the germline V gene. The CDR3 is made up of 15 amino acids. CDR3 residues: CASSPLGGPSYEQYF.

The gene calls are TRBV7-2 and TRBJ1-2; TCRdb names TRBD1, which stays unverified in the absence of DNA. The CDR3 has 19 residues. Germline V CDR1 and CDR2: SGHTA, FQGNSA. The CDR3 is CASSLTLIPPGQDVSGYTF.

This rearrangement joins TRBV5-1 to TRBJ1-2; TCRdb's D call, TRBD1, is unchecked because there is no DNA. The CDR3 runs 11 residues. CDR1 SGHRS and CDR2 YFSETQ come from the germline V gene. The CDR3 loop is CASTRSGGLTF.

The chain employs TRBV12-3 or TRBV12-4 and TRBJ2-7. The CDR3 totals 13 residues. The chain's CDR3 is CASSFAASYEQYF.

This rearrangement joins TRBV6-2 or TRBV6-3 to TRBJ1-5; TCRdb calls TRBD1, which cannot be checked without DNA. The germline gives CDR1 MNHEY, CDR2 SVGEGT. The CDR3 is made up of 15 amino acids. The CDR3 loop is CASSHDRGPGQPQHF.

The rearrangement links TRBV6-5 to TRBJ2-1; TCRdb's D call of TRBD2 is untestable without DNA. The CDR3 contains 15 residues. CDR1 is MNHEY, CDR2 SVGAGI, per germline. CDR3 sequence reads: CASSGGLARYNEQFF.

V usage is TRBV7-9 and J usage is TRBJ2-4; the TCRdb D gene call, TRBD1, has no DNA to confirm it. The CDR3 is 14 amino acids. Germline-derived CDR1 and CDR2 are SEHNR and FQNEAQ (reference sequence). CDR3 sequence: CASSFRDLLNIQYF.

The J gene is TRBJ1-1, the V gene TRBV19. The CDR3 consists of 13 residues. From germline, CDR1 is LNHDA and CDR2 SQIVND (reference sequence). This CDR3 reads CASSMAANTEAFF.

This chain links TRBV7-9 with TRBJ2-3. CDR3 size: 14 residues. Germline CDR1 reads SEHNR; CDR2 reads FQNEAQ (reference sequence). The CDR3 reads CASSESASTDTQYF.

The V gene is TRBV29-1, the J gene TRBJ2-3; TCRdb names TRBD1, which stays unverified in the absence of DNA. This CDR3 is 13 amino acids long. CDR1 and CDR2 (germline): SQVTM, ANQGSEA. CDR3 in amino acids: CSVPRGGQGTQYF.

V is TRBV5-1 and J is TRBJ2-5; with no DNA, the TCRdb D assignment of TRBD1 cannot be verified. Germline V gene data show CDR1 as SGHRS and CDR2 as YFSETQ. The CDR3 spans 11 residues. The chain's CDR3 is CASSGGETQYF.

The CDR3 protein is CASSLDARSPAGANEQFF. The chain couples TRBV13 to TRBJ2-1; TCRdb's assignment of TRBD2 cannot be checked, as there is no DNA. CDR3 length: 18 residues. From germline, CDR1 is PRHDT and CDR2 FYEKMQ (reference sequence).

The chain combines TRBV20-1 with TRBJ2-7; TCRdb outputs TRBD2, but without DNA this stays unchecked. Germline lookup yields CDR1 DFQATT and CDR2 SNEGSKA (reference sequence). The CDR3 loop spans 15 amino acids. The CDR3 is CSARPEPGLSYEQYF.

This chain connects TRBV5-1 to TRBJ2-1; TCRdb reports TRBD1, a call that lacks DNA to check it against. The germline CDR1 and CDR2 sequences are SGHRS and YFSETQ. This CDR3 is 18 amino acids long. The CDR3 sequence is CASSLAYGGRSSYNEQFF. The entire variable domain, with the rest obtained from reference TRBV5-1 and TRBJ2-1, is as follows: KAGVTQTPRYLIKTRGQQVTLSCSPISGHRSVSWYQQTPGQGLQFLFEYFSETQRNKGNFPGRFSGRQFSNSRSEMNVSTLELGDSALYLCASSLAYGGRSSYNEQFFGPGTRLTVL.

The V and J genes are TRBV29-1 and TRBJ1-1. The CDR3 is 12 residues long. The germline V gene has CDR1 SQVTM and CDR2 ANQGSEA. CDR3 region: CSVEKMLGEAFF.

The J gene is TRBJ2-1, the V gene TRBV7-6. The CDR3 consists of 11 residues. The germline CDR1 and CDR2 sequences are SGHVS and FNYEAQ. The CDR3 loop is CASSYGYEQFF.

The chain couples TRBV7-8 to TRBJ2-2; with no DNA, the TCRdb D assignment of TRBD1 cannot be verified. This CDR3 spans 16 amino acids. The germline V gene encodes CDR1 SGHVS and CDR2 FQNEAQ. The CDR3 loop reads CASSLASGGGSGELFF.

The rearrangement uses TRBV12-3 or TRBV12-4 and TRBJ2-2; TCRdb lists TRBD2, though no DNA is available to test this call. The CDR3 consists of 14 residues. CDR3 residues: CASSPLLVGGELFF.